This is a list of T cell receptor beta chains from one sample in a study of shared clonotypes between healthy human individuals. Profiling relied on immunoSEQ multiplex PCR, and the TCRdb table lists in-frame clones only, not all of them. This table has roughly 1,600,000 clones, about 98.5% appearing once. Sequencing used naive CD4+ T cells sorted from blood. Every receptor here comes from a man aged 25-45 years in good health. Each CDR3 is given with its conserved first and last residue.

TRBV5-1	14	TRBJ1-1	CASSLGQGWSEAFF
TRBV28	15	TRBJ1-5	CASSSHDRNNQPQHF
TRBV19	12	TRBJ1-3	CATATAGNTIYF
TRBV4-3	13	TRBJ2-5	CASSQVDGETQYF
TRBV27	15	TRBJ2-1	CASSRTGLAYNEQFF
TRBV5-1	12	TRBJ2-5	CASRAEEETQYF
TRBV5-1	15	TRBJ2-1	CASSTEGQGVNEQFF
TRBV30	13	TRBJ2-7	CAWSYRVTYEQYF
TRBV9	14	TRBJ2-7	CASSVGTFRYEQYF
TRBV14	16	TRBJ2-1	CASSQLRTGIYNEQFF
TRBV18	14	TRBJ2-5	CASKTGSGQETQYF
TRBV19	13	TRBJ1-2	CASQTITVGGYTF
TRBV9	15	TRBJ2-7	CASSVLGQGSYEQYF
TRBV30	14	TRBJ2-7	CAWSGGRGPYEQYF
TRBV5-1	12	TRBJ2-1	CASRAGNNEQFF